This T cell receptor (beta chain) was found in a study of blood T cell repertoires in COVID-19 (dated by TCRdb to 2018 to 2020). About the full investigation: Collaborator samples came from the United States, Italy and Spain and covered acute and convalescent phases of COVID-19. The prospective study material was composed of cDNA or gDNA derived from T cells, B-cell-depleted T cells, or PBMCs. The repertoires were released in a freely available public database intended as a resource for research on the immune response to SARS-CoV-2. Nearly every sample came with metadata listing a de-identified subject ID, COVID-19 status, age in years and sex. HLA class I and class II types, where available, came from metadata supplied by the sample provider rather than from assay-based typing. Deeply sampled blood TCRbeta repertoires from subjects exposed to, actively infected with, or recovered from COVID-19 were included in the dataset. Samples came from the ongoing ImmuneRACE study (first 160 participants) plus 1,254 subjects from 6 global collaborators. General findings and caveats noted by the study authors: Clinical and demographic metadata were provided uncurated, with the amount varying by source and participant.

The immunoSEQ Assay, a bias-controlled multiplex PCR, was used to amplify TCRbeta CDR3 regions from genomic DNA. In the source study's methods: The number of nucleated cells in each sample was estimated from the amplification of reference gene primers within the assay. Sequence reads were collapsed and filtered to measure the absolute abundance of every unique TCRbeta CDR3 rearrangement. For each sample, productive Simpson clonality was calculated by taking the square root of Simpson's diversity index across productive rearrangements. Entries here come from immuneACCESS through TCRdb and include only in-frame sequences with V and J called. Some clones fail to appear in such tables; in the studies checked, an unresolved V gene covers under half of the shortfall, and the cause of the remainder is unknown. Clone size and V and J calls were adopted from that table, with D and trimming inferred from the DNA. The sample table holds approximately 140,000 clones, of which roughly 80% were seen once. Roughly 6.5% of the sample rests with the top ten.

Comment on this clone: There is no known antigen for this receptor. The record has no base qualities; no much larger clone is one base away.

Collaborating institutions collected whole blood in K2EDTA tubes following their own protocols. Collaborator samples were shipped for TCRbeta analysis as frozen whole blood, isolated PBMCs, or DNA extracted from either sample type. This TCR derives from a human donor in a cohort sampled during active COVID-19. The sequenced sample was peripheral blood.

The CDR3 protein: CASSEREASEQFF. The sequenced DNA: TGTGCCAGCAGTGAACGAGAGGCGTCTGAGCAGTTCTTC. The sequence is built from TRBV6-1 and TRBJ2-1, with the D gene call left open. CDR1 and CDR2 are drawn from the germline V gene: MNHNS, SASEGT. There are 13 amino acids in the CDR3, from cysteine to phenylalanine inclusive. The entry retains the CDR3 DNA only, 39 bases that are in frame from base 1. V is pared back by 2 bases and J by 9 bases, with 11 bases lying between the germline termini.